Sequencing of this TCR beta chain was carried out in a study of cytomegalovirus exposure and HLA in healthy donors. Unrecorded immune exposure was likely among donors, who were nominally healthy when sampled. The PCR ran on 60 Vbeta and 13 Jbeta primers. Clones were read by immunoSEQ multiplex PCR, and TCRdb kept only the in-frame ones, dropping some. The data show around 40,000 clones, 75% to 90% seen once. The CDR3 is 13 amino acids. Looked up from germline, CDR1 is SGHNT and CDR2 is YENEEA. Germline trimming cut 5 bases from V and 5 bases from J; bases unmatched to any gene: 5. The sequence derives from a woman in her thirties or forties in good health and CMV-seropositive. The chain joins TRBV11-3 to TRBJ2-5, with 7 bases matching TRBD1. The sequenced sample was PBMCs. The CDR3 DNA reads TGTGCCAGCAGCAAATACAGGGGCGAGACCCAGTACTTC. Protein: CASSKYRGETQYF.